These T cell receptor beta chains were read from a single sample in a study of blood T cells in healthy people across ages. TCRdb recomputed calls from the 5' RACE reads with MiXCR, one row per CDR3 protein. The table includes a few hundred thousand distinct CDR3 sequences, roughly 28% detected once. The sample consisted of blood. These receptors all come from a woman in her seventies in good health. CDR3s include the opening cysteine and the closing phenylalanine or tryptophan.

v_call	j_call	cdr3_aa
TRBV7-2	TRBJ1-3	CASSLAGTAGNTIYF
TRBV4-1	TRBJ1-6	CASSLRDSSSYNSPLHF
TRBV7-9	TRBJ1-4	CASSHGGDEKLFF
TRBV6-5	TRBJ1-1	CASSYQGGLNTEAFF
TRBV28	TRBJ2-5	CASSLLASSKETQYF
TRBV7-9	TRBJ2-1	CASSFDYTEQFF
TRBV20-1	TRBJ2-6	CSARDRLRVSGANVLTF
TRBV10-3	TRBJ2-7	CAISVGGQASSYEQYF
TRBV25-1	TRBJ2-7	CASSQDWGAYEQYF
TRBV6-2/TRBV6-3	-	CASRLDTSYEQYF
TRBV29-1	TRBJ2-7	CSVGEVPYEQYF
TRBV18	TRBJ2-5	CASSRTRQETQYF
TRBV20-1	TRBJ2-5	CSAPPMGIQETQYF
TRBV27	TRBJ2-7	CASRPPNRGYEQYF
TRBV3-1	TRBJ1-1	CASSQVGSAGTEAFF
TRBV2	TRBJ2-4	CASSERTSYIQYF
TRBV7-2	TRBJ2-3	CASSMRTSGGADTQYF